This is a list of T cell receptor beta chains from one sample in a study of control samples from healthy donors and cancer patients. Measured with immunoSEQ multiplex PCR; TCRdb has only the in-frame clones, and not every one. The repertoire consists of approximately 110,000 clones, with roughly nine tenths occurring once and the leading ten covering 7.8%. The sequenced sample consisted of blood. The receptor set was obtained from a woman younger than 30 in good health. The conserved cysteine and the conserved F or W are not part of the CDR3 here. Fields, in order: V gene, J gene, CDR3 protein.

v_call: TRBV2; j_call: TRBJ1-5; cdr3_aa: ASSGTGGNQPQH
v_call: TRBV6-2/TRBV6-3; j_call: TRBJ2-3; cdr3_aa: ASSRSGQSHTQY
v_call: TRBV6-2/TRBV6-3; j_call: TRBJ2-3; cdr3_aa: ASSYSAASGDTQY
v_call: TRBV18; j_call: TRBJ2-4; cdr3_aa: ASPPGTEIAKNIQY
v_call: TRBV19; j_call: TRBJ2-7; cdr3_aa: ASSSTGQSREQY
v_call: TRBV2; j_call: TRBJ1-2; cdr3_aa: ASRVRTDYGYT
v_call: TRBV4-2; j_call: TRBJ2-6; cdr3_aa: ASSQSSGANVLT
v_call: TRBV10-3; j_call: TRBJ1-2; cdr3_aa: AISGTGDGIGGYT
v_call: TRBV10-1; j_call: TRBJ1-1; cdr3_aa: ASSAYSSPEAF
v_call: TRBV2; j_call: TRBJ2-5; cdr3_aa: ASSEWINQETQY
v_call: TRBV2; j_call: TRBJ1-5; cdr3_aa: ASGRLGAQH
v_call: TRBV7-9; j_call: TRBJ2-1; cdr3_aa: ASSGLAGGRNEQF
v_call: TRBV5-4; j_call: TRBJ2-7; cdr3_aa: ASSEQGDPYEQY
v_call: TRBV7-3; j_call: TRBJ2-5; cdr3_aa: ASSLGTARQETQY
v_call: TRBV18; j_call: TRBJ2-5; cdr3_aa: ASSPELQETQY
v_call: TRBV28; j_call: TRBJ2-7; cdr3_aa: ASSFADRGLKQY
v_call: TRBV5-1; j_call: TRBJ2-7; cdr3_aa: ASSPMGAGGYEQY
v_call: TRBV5-4; j_call: TRBJ2-2; cdr3_aa: ASSSAQRGLPGELF
v_call: TRBV10-3; j_call: TRBJ2-7; cdr3_aa: AISEPGQGHRYEQY
v_call: TRBV28; j_call: TRBJ1-1; cdr3_aa: ASRLGREAF
v_call: TRBV27; j_call: TRBJ2-3; cdr3_aa: ASSFIAGGAGDTQY
v_call: TRBV18; j_call: TRBJ2-7; cdr3_aa: ASSPEGYYEQY
v_call: TRBV6-2/TRBV6-3; j_call: TRBJ1-2; cdr3_aa: ASSYGGQLYGYT
v_call: TRBV11-2; j_call: TRBJ2-1; cdr3_aa: ASSLGTGSYNEQF
v_call: TRBV28; j_call: TRBJ2-1; cdr3_aa: ASTIPGQGINEQF
v_call: TRBV13; j_call: TRBJ1-2; cdr3_aa: ASSFLGGGFDYGYT
v_call: TRBV7-8; j_call: TRBJ2-3; cdr3_aa: ASSLAGRLSSTDTQY
v_call: TRBV19; j_call: TRBJ1-4; cdr3_aa: ASSKGQGRSNEKLF
v_call: TRBV4-3; j_call: TRBJ2-5; cdr3_aa: ASSQDGTSLY
v_call: TRBV11-2; j_call: TRBJ2-1; cdr3_aa: ASSYTTSNEQF
v_call: TRBV6-5; j_call: TRBJ2-2; cdr3_aa: ASSPFGPHAGELF
v_call: TRBV10-2; j_call: TRBJ2-3; cdr3_aa: ASSEVAGGLTDTQY
v_call: TRBV7-2; j_call: TRBJ2-7; cdr3_aa: ASVAGGRYEQY
v_call: TRBV5-1; j_call: TRBJ2-5; cdr3_aa: ASSLGGGPGLDQETQY
v_call: TRBV5-1; j_call: TRBJ2-2; cdr3_aa: ASSLVCECVTGELF
v_call: TRBV19; j_call: TRBJ1-5; cdr3_aa: ASSPILGRWNQPQH
v_call: TRBV28; j_call: TRBJ1-2; cdr3_aa: ASSLLTYGYT
v_call: TRBV5-1; j_call: TRBJ1-3; cdr3_aa: ASSLAGQNINTIY
v_call: TRBV4-3; j_call: TRBJ1-1; cdr3_aa: ASSQEQGWDTEAF
v_call: TRBV3-1/TRBV3-2; j_call: TRBJ2-5; cdr3_aa: ASSPILDRDETQY
v_call: TRBV10-1; j_call: TRBJ1-6; cdr3_aa: ASGPSFTPLH
v_call: TRBV4-3; j_call: TRBJ1-2; cdr3_aa: ASSQDHDLRGYT
v_call: TRBV14; j_call: TRBJ2-2; cdr3_aa: ASSQGTGMNTGELF
v_call: TRBV4-3; j_call: TRBJ2-3; cdr3_aa: ASSEGRGSPTDTQY
v_call: TRBV3-1/TRBV3-2; j_call: TRBJ2-7; cdr3_aa: ASSPSPAPYYEQY
v_call: TRBV12-3/TRBV12-4; j_call: TRBJ2-7; cdr3_aa: ASSMAYEQY
v_call: TRBV30; j_call: TRBJ1-2; cdr3_aa: AWTRSANYGYT
v_call: TRBV19; j_call: TRBJ1-5; cdr3_aa: ASSIDSFARGQPQH
v_call: TRBV28; j_call: TRBJ1-5; cdr3_aa: ASQSLNLMQPQH
v_call: TRBV28; j_call: TRBJ2-5; cdr3_aa: ASSLRTQETQY
v_call: TRBV5-6; j_call: TRBJ1-1; cdr3_aa: ASSLGFGGGRKNTEAF
v_call: TRBV24-1; j_call: TRBJ2-2; cdr3_aa: ATSDGRNTGELF
v_call: TRBV4-3; j_call: TRBJ1-2; cdr3_aa: ASSQDSTGLYYGYT
v_call: TRBV4-3; j_call: TRBJ1-2; cdr3_aa: ASSQGHGTPVDYGYT